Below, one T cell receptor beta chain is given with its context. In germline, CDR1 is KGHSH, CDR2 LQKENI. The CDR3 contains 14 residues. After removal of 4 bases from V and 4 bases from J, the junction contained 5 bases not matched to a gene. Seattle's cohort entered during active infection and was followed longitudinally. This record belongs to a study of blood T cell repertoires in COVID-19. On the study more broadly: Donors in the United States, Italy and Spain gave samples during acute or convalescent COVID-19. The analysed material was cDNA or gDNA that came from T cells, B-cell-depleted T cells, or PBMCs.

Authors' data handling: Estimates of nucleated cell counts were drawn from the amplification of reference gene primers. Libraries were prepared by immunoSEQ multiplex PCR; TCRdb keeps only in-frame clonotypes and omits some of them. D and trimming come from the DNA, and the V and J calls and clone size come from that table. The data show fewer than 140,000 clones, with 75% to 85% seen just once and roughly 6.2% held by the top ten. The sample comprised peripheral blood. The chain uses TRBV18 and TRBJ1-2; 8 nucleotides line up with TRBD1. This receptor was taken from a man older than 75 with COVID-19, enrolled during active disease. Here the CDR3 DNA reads TGTGCCAGCTCACTGGACAGGGAGCTCTATGGCTACACCTTC. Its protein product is CASSLDRELYGYTF.